This T cell receptor beta chain is from a study of CD8 T cells in ankylosing spondylitis. Whole-study findings and limits: Blood of patients with ankylosing spondylitis appeared to be characterized by a TCR beta motif of roughly eight highly homologous variants. Within matched ankylosing spondylitis synovial fluid, disease-linked clones were reportedly significantly enriched.

This CDR3 spans 19 amino acids. TCRdb passed the 5' RACE reads through MiXCR, listing each CDR3 protein once. The sample consists of over 600,000 distinct CDR3 sequences, roughly 19% of them appearing once. As regards this clonotype: Its antigen remains unidentified.

This receptor was obtained from a male donor with ankylosing spondylitis. The V call is TRBV21-1, the J call TRBJ1-6; the DNA was not used to check the table's D call, TRBD1. TRBV21-1 is a documented pseudogene. The sample was blood, either unsorted or a sorted T cell fraction (not recorded which). DNA for the CDR3: TGTGCCAGCAGCAAAGCGCAGGCAGGGGGATTAACGCGTAATTCACCCCTCCACTTT. It codes for CASSKAQAGGLTRNSPLHF.